Below, 20 T cell receptor beta chains from the same sample are listed, as sequenced in a study of T cell responses to AZD1222 COVID-19 vaccine. Measured with immunoSEQ multiplex PCR; TCRdb has only the in-frame clones, and not every one. Of under 150,000 clones listed, approximately 88% are singletons. Sequences were derived from peripheral blood, sampled 28 days after the second AZD1222 dose. The receptors stem from an adult who received the AZD1222 COVID-19 vaccine.

V gene TRBV7-9 combines with J gene TRBJ1-4; D is ambiguous. Deletions cut 3 bases from V and 6 bases from J, with 8 bases between. CDR3 length equals 13 residues. Per the germline V gene, CDR1 is SEHNR and CDR2 is FQNEAQ (reference sequence). CDR3 nucleotides: TGTGCCAGCAGCTTTGGAGGATATGAAAAACTGTTTTTT. This codes for CASSFGGYEKLFF.

The chain couples TRBV12-3 or TRBV12-4 to TRBJ2-5; TRBD2 aligns across 7 bases. After removal of 9 bases from V and 2 bases from J, the junction contained 6 bases not matched to a gene. CDR3 length: 13 residues. CDR3 nucleotides: TGTGCCAGTTTATCTAGCGGACAAGAGACCCAGTACTTC. Its translation: CASLSSGQETQYF.

J is TRBJ1-1 and V is TRBV6-1, with TRBD1 as a possible D gene (6 bases). The CDR3 spans 14 residues. Germline V gene data show CDR1 as MNHNS and CDR2 as SASEGT. The V end lost 3 bases, the J end lost 4 bases, and 12 bases lay between the germline ends. The CDR3 loop reads CASSDRGIGTEAFF. Here the CDR3 DNA reads TGTGCCAGCAGTGACAGGGGTATCGGCACTGAAGCTTTCTTT.

This clone was found a few times. The chain employs TRBV11-2 and TRBJ1-4; TRBD1 might be the D (5 bases). The CDR3 length is 15 residues. Trimming cost V 0 bases and J 13 bases, with 18 bases left between them. Per germline, CDR1 SGHAT and CDR2 FQNNGV. CDR3 amino acids: CASSLDLVGHTALFF. CDR3 nucleotide sequence: TGTGCCAGCAGCTTAGATCTAGTGGGGCACACCGCACTGTTTTTT. Together with reference TRBV11-2 and TRBJ1-4, the CDR3 gives the full variable domain: EAGVAQSPRYKIIEKRQSVAFWCNPISGHATLYWYQQILGQGPKLLIQFQNNGVVDDSQLPKDRFSAERLKGVDSTLKIQPAKLEDSAVYLCASSLDLVGHTALFFGSGTQLSVL.

This rearrangement joins TRBV7-9 to TRBJ2-3; TRBD1 matches 7 bases. J gave up 4 bases and V 3 bases, and 4 bases lay outside the gene matches. Germline CDR1 SEHNR, CDR2 FQNEAQ (reference sequence). The CDR3 loop spans 14 amino acids. In nucleotides, the CDR3 is TGTGCCAGCAGCTTTAGTCAGGGGGCAGATACGCAGTATTTT. Protein: CASSFSQGADTQYF.

The chain carries TRBV19 and TRBJ1-5; 9 bases fit TRBD1. V shed 3 bases and J 9 bases; nucleotides not matched to a gene: 9. The CDR3 runs to 15 residues. Germline V CDR1 and CDR2: LNHDA, SQIVND (reference sequence). CDR3 nucleotide sequence: TGTGCCAGTAGTATGAGGGACAGGGCCGCCCGGCCCCAGCATTTT. This translates into CASSMRDRAARPQHF.

This chain uses TRBV18 with TRBJ2-2; D gene ambiguous. Trimming left V 0 bases short and J 4 bases short, with 12 bases between. Germline V gene lookup returns CDR1 KGHSH and CDR2 LQKENI. The CDR3 totals 16 residues. CDR3 in amino acids: CASSPPKVASTGELFF. The CDR3 nucleotides read TGTGCCAGCTCACCACCAAAGGTGGCCAGCACCGGGGAGCTGTTTTTT.

The CDR3 is CASSPRDITLNTYGYTF. The CDR3 DNA reads TGTGCCAGCAGTCCCCGGGACATAACCCTTAATACCTATGGCTACACCTTC. The chain is built from TRBV6-6 and TRBJ1-2; maybe TRBD1 (6 bases). The V and J ends lost 5 bases and 4 bases respectively, with 23 bases between them. The CDR3 is made up of 17 amino acids. Looked up from germline, CDR1 is MNHNY and CDR2 is SVGAGI (reference sequence).

The V call is TRBV19, the J call TRBJ1-1, with a possible D match to TRBD1 (5 bases). Per the germline V gene, CDR1 is LNHDA and CDR2 is SQIVND (reference sequence). CDR3 length: 13 residues. Between the trimmed V and J ends, which lost 5 bases and 5 bases, there was a span of 12 bases. Written as DNA, the CDR3 is TGTGCCAGTAGTGTCTGGGAGGGGACTGAAGCTTTCTTT. It encodes CASSVWEGTEAFF.

This clone has a single count. V and J are TRBV23-1 and TRBJ1-1; D unresolved. TRBV23-1 is assigned to the ORF class and has an uncertain function. The CDR3 is 11 amino acids. V shed 6 bases and J shed 1 base, with 3 bases lying between them. The DNA for the CDR3 is TGCGCCAGCAGAGGGAACACTGAAGCTTTCTTT. It encodes CASRGNTEAFF.

This clone was recorded only once. The chain has TRBV14 and TRBJ1-5; D remains unclear. V lost 2 bases and J lost 3, with 8 bases in between. The CDR3 contains 14 residues. The germline CDR1 and CDR2 sequences are SGHDN and FVKESK. CDR3 region: CASSQSGFNQPQHF. The CDR3 bases are TGTGCCAGCAGCCAATCAGGATTCAATCAGCCCCAGCATTTT.

CDR3 DNA: TGTGCCAGCAGCTTAGATGGGGGAAACCTTTATAGCAATCAGCCCCAGCATTTT. This encodes CASSLDGGNLYSNQPQHF. The chain recombines TRBV11-2 with TRBJ1-5; a possible D gene is TRBD1 (5 bases). Trimming left V 0 bases short and J 0 bases short, with 15 bases between. The CDR3 is 18 residues long. Per the germline V gene, CDR1 is SGHAT and CDR2 is FQNNGV. The full variable domain, with the rest looked up from reference TRBV11-2 and TRBJ1-5, is EAGVAQSPRYKIIEKRQSVAFWCNPISGHATLYWYQQILGQGPKLLIQFQNNGVVDDSQLPKDRFSAERLKGVDSTLKIQPAKLEDSAVYLCASSLDGGNLYSNQPQHFGDGTRLSIL.

The chain is built from TRBV30 and TRBJ1-2; 9 positions match TRBD1. The V segment lost 4 bases and the J segment 8 bases; nucleotides outside the gene matches: 17. Germline V gives CDR1 GTSNPN, CDR2 SVGIG (reference sequence). The CDR3 spans 16 residues. The CDR3 spells CAWTGGWRGTGRGYTF. The CDR3, as DNA: TGTGCCTGGACTGGGGGATGGAGGGGGACAGGGCGAGGCTACACCTTC.

CDR3 DNA sequence: TGTGCCAGTACCTATTGGGGTAGCACTGAAGCTTTCTTT. This sequence encodes CASTYWGSTEAFF. This chain connects TRBV19 to TRBJ1-1; D gene ambiguous. Germline CDR1 reads LNHDA; CDR2 reads SQIVND (reference sequence). This CDR3 spans 13 amino acids. V was cut by 7 bases and J by 4 bases, with 13 bases left in between.

This rearrangement joins TRBV30 to TRBJ1-2; D is unresolved. Germline-derived CDR1 and CDR2 are GTSNPN and SVGIG (reference sequence). The CDR3 spans 16 residues. Trimming removed 0 bases from V and 8 bases from J, with 22 bases in between. In DNA, the CDR3 is TGTGCCTGGAGTGTACGGCTCCTCGAGGTTATGAGGGGCTACACCTTC. Encoded protein: CAWSVRLLEVMRGYTF.

The chain links TRBV6-5 to TRBJ2-7; 8 bases line up with TRBD1. The germline CDR1 and CDR2 sequences are MNHEY and SVGAGI. Trimming at V came to 6 bases and at J to 2 bases, leaving 9 bases not matched to a gene. The CDR3 loop spans 15 amino acids. The CDR3 nucleotides read TGTGCCAGCAGCCCCGGACAGGGTCCTACCTACGAGCAGTACTTC. Translation gives CASSPGQGPTYEQYF.

This clone was counted once. This chain uses TRBV2 with TRBJ2-7, with D hard to call. From germline, CDR1 is SNHLY and CDR2 FYNNEI. The ends were cut back, 6 bases at V and 5 bases at J, with 14 bases in the middle. The CDR3 length is 13 residues. DNA for the CDR3: TGTGCCAGCAGGCGATCAGTCCTCAACGAGCAGTACTTC. Protein product: CASRRSVLNEQYF.

In its sample, this clone was seen once. This chain connects TRBV5-1 to TRBJ2-7, with 8 bases identical to TRBD1. The CDR3 spans 15 residues. V trimming: 0 bases; J trimming: 7 bases; junction bases outside the gene matches: 9. From germline, CDR1 is SGHRS and CDR2 YFSETQ. Here the CDR3 DNA reads TGCGCCAGCAGCTTGGGAACTCAGGGGGCGAGGGAGCAGTACTTC. This sequence encodes CASSLGTQGAREQYF.

This sequence joins TRBV4-1 and TRBJ2-7; D may be TRBD1 (5 bases). Between the trimmed V and J ends, which lost 3 bases and 4 bases, there was a span of 19 bases. The germline V gene has CDR1 MGHRA and CDR2 YSYEKL. The CDR3 contains 16 residues. CDR3 region: CASSHDPDTDRYEQYF. CDR3 DNA sequence: TGCGCCAGCAGCCATGACCCGGACACAGATCGATACGAGCAGTACTTC.

V gene TRBV4-1 combines with J gene TRBJ2-7; 7 bases agree with TRBD2. Germline CDR1 reads MGHRA; CDR2 reads YSYEKL. The CDR3 is 17 amino acids. After removal of 4 bases from V and 2 bases from J, the junction contained 14 bases not matched to a gene. The CDR3 DNA is TGCGCCAGCAGCCCGCGGAGGGCTAGCGGAGGGACCTACGAGCAGTACTTC. Translation gives CASSPRRASGGTYEQYF.